A single T cell receptor (beta chain) is shown here with its context. The antigen it recognizes is unknown. One base away there is no much larger clone; base qualities are not given. Library method: the immunoSEQ multiplex PCR assay. As for the original processing: The Chao-Jaccard similarity index and counts of shared clonotypes were used to quantify repertoire overlap between subsets. In TCRdb, the immuneACCESS table is reduced to in-frame sequences with V and J assigned. These tables do not hold every clone; where another copy was compared, an unresolved V gene accounts for under half, and the others remain unexplained. V and J calls plus clone size are reproduced from that table; the DNA served to infer D and trimming. Across this sample there are some 80,000 clones, with around 82% seen only once. The ten largest account for roughly 0.6% of the sample. This record comes from a study of CD4 T cell repertoires in COVID-19 (dated by TCRdb to about 2021). Regarding the study in general: To analyze cross-reactivity, the CFSE-low cells were expanded with IL-2 for over eight days and then labeled again and restimulated with spike proteins from other coronaviruses. Subset-level TCR Vbeta repertoire analysis of SARS-CoV-2-reactive T cells was performed in a few recovered individuals. Naturally processed CD4+ T cell responses to SARS-CoV-2 spike and nucleoprotein were characterized in COVID-19-recovered individuals, and clonal composition was assessed by TCR Vbeta sequencing. What the work shows at the level of the full study, not this receptor alone: Consistent with cross-reactivity, between roughly 7 and 27% of SARS-CoV-2 clonotypes also showed up in secondary cultures stimulated with SARS-CoV and/or HKU1 spike. Several of the most expanded SARS-CoV-2-reactive clonotypes were shared between two or all three memory subsets, suggesting intraclonal diversification.

The time point tag for this specimen amounts to: sample from a COVID-19-recovered individual after infection. The donors were patients who had recovered from mild-to-severe COVID-19. Memory T cell samples that were not cultured went straight to sequencing right after ex vivo isolation. CD4+ total memory, central memory, effector memory and circulating T follicular helper cells were isolated from peripheral blood mononuclear cells. V drops 7 bases and J drops 0 bases, leaving 6 bases in between. The germline V gene (reference sequence) provides CDR1 LNHDA and CDR2 SQIVND. The cysteine opens and the phenylalanine closes a CDR3 of 13 amino acids. Solely the CDR3 DNA is kept, with 39 bases framed from the first base.

The source of this sequence is a human donor who had COVID-19. The sequence joins TRBV19 to TRBJ1-4, with no D gene named confidently. The sequences come from CD4+ T cells from peripheral blood, collected after recovery from COVID-19. The nucleotide sequence is TGTGCCAGTAAATCCTCAACTAATGAAAAACTGTTTTTT. Its coded protein is CASKSSTNEKLFF.